These T cell receptor beta chains were read from a single sample in a study of blood T cells in healthy people across ages. A single record per CDR3 protein comes from TCRdb applying MiXCR to the 5' RACE reads. The table shows roughly 1,700,000 distinct CDR3 sequences, with approximately 28% occurring only once. The sequenced material came from blood. The receptors here all came from a woman aged 30 to 39 in good health. CDR3s include the opening cysteine and the closing phenylalanine or tryptophan. Fields, in order: J gene, clone size, V gene, D gene, CDR3 protein, CDR3 DNA. A D gene is named only where the DNA matches it firmly. A row's size may be missing; if present it is once, few, many or a size class.

TRBJ2-1	NA	TRBV12-3/TRBV12-4	NA	CASRLRALRNEQFF	TGTGCCAGCAGGCTCCGGGCGCTTCGCAATGAGCAGTTCTTC
TRBJ2-3	NA	TRBV15	NA	CATSRATTATDTQYF	TGTGCCACTAGCAGAGCGACGACTGCGACAGATACGCAGTATTTT
TRBJ2-3	few	TRBV5-1	TRBD2	CASSLRLAGASNTQYF	TGCGCCAGCAGCTTGCGACTAGCGGGGGCGTCTAATACGCAGTATTTT
TRBJ2-3	few	TRBV2	NA	CASSGTTRGDTQYF	TGTGCCAGCAGTGGGACAACGAGGGGGGATACGCAGTATTTT
TRBJ2-7	NA	TRBV7-2	NA	CASSLEVSLHEQYF	TGTGCCAGCAGCTTAGAAGTCTCCCTGCACGAGCAGTACTTC
TRBJ2-7	many	TRBV29-1	NA	CSVTKTAAYEQYF	TGCAGCGTCACGAAGACAGCGGCCTACGAGCAGTACTTC
TRBJ2-3	few	TRBV5-4	NA	CASSLDPAGTDTQYF	TGTGCCAGCAGCTTGGACCCAGCAGGCACAGATACGCAGTATTTT
TRBJ1-4	NA	TRBV7-2	TRBD1	CASSLGTGQLSKLFF	TGTGCCAGCAGCCTAGGGACAGGTCAGCTTTCGAAACTGTTTTTT
TRBJ2-5	few	TRBV12-3/TRBV12-4	NA	CASSGQVPPGETQYF	TGTGCCAGCAGTGGGCAGGTTCCCCCAGGAGAGACCCAGTACTTC
TRBJ2-7	NA	TRBV6-1	NA	CASSEALRLAYEQYF	TGTGCCAGCAGTGAAGCGCTGAGACTAGCCTACGAGCAGTACTTC
TRBJ1-4	NA	TRBV6-6	TRBD1	CASSEPDRGEKLFF	TGTGCCAGCAGCGAGCCGGACAGGGGTGAAAAACTGTTTTTT
TRBJ1-5	NA	TRBV19	NA	CASSPPSRRGIRGNQPQHF	TGTGCCAGTAGTCCCCCCAGCCGAAGGGGGATTAGGGGCAATCAGCCCCAGCATTTT
TRBJ1-5	NA	TRBV2	TRBD1	CASTVTTGYQPQHF	TGTGCCAGCACAGTAACGACAGGGTACCAGCCCCAGCATTTT
TRBJ2-4	NA	TRBV18	TRBD1	CASSLPPGQGSQVKNIQYF	TGTGCCAGCTCACTACCGCCGGGACAGGGCTCCCAAGTCAAAAACATTCAGTACTTC
TRBJ1-2	NA	TRBV7-8	NA	CASSPLSQYGYTF	TGTGCCAGCAGCCCCTTGAGTCAATATGGCTACACCTTC
TRBJ2-5	many	TRBV5-1	NA	CASSLLAGSEETQYF	TGCGCCAGCAGCTTACTTGCGGGATCTGAGGAGACCCAGTACTTC
TRBJ2-7	many	TRBV7-9	TRBD1	CASSGGQAKNEQYF	TGTGCCAGCAGCGGGGGACAGGCTAAGAACGAGCAGTACTTC
TRBJ2-3	NA	TRBV5-1	NA	CASTIQDLLTDTQYF	TGCGCCAGCACGATACAGGACCTCCTCACAGATACGCAGTATTTT
TRBJ1-2	few	TRBV12-3/TRBV12-4	TRBD1	CATTGTANYGYTF	TGTGCCACAACCGGGACAGCTAACTATGGCTACACCTTC
TRBJ2-3	NA	TRBV5-1	NA	CAGSFGSATSTDTQYF	TGCGCCGGCAGCTTCGGGTCGGCTACCAGCACAGATACGCAGTATTTT
TRBJ1-1	NA	TRBV6-5	NA	CATHTGGMNTEAFF	TGTGCCACACACACGGGGGGAATGAACACTGAAGCTTTCTTT